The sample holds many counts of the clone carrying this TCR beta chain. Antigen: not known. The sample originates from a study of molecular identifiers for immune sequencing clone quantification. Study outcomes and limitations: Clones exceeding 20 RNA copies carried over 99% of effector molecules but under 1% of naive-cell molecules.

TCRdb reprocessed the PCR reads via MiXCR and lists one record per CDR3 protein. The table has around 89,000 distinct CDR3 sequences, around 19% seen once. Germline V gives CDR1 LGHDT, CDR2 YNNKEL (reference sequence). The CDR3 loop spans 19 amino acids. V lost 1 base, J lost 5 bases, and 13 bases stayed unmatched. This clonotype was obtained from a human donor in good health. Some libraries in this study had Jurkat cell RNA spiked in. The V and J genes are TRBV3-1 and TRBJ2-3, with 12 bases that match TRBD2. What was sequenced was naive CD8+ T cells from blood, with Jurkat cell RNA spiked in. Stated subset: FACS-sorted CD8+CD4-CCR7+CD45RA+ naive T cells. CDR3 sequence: CASSQGPLAGGYLGDTQYF. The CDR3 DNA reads TGTGCCAGCAGCCAAGGCCCTCTAGCGGGGGGGTACCTGGGAGATACGCAGTATTTT.